This T cell receptor beta chain was recovered during a study of blood T cell repertoires in COVID-19. Study summary: Sample material is recorded as cDNA or gDNA derived from T cells, B-cell-depleted T cells, or PBMCs.

V lost 7 bases, J lost 0 bases, and 7 bases lay in between. The CDR3 extends over 14 amino acids. Germline values: CDR1 SNHLY, CDR2 FYNNEI. Assay used: immunoSEQ multiplex PCR; TCRdb lists only in-frame clones, some missing. The sample records 100,000 to 150,000 clones, around 79% being singletons. J is TRBJ1-6 and V is TRBV2; no definite D call. This clonotype was obtained from a man aged 65-85 years with acute or convalescent COVID-19. Sequencing was performed on peripheral blood. The CDR3 here is CASIGSSYNSPLHF. For the CDR3, the DNA is TGTGCCAGCATTGGGAGCTCCTATAATTCACCCCTCCACTTT.